This T cell receptor (beta chain) derives from a study of PD-L1 blockade in urothelial cancer. At the level of the study: Analyses used blood from 3 weeks (second dose) and 6 weeks after treatment start. Blood samples had a median of approximately 150,000 T cells, approximately 83,000 unique TCRs, and clonality 0.08 to 0.085. Study-level results: Pretreatment clonality of the blood TCR repertoire below the median was predictive of superior survival.

A spike-in of synthetic TCR analog templates was added to each PCR. TCRdb's table, derived via immunoSEQ multiplex PCR, lists solely in-frame clones and lacks some. The profile shows tens of thousands of clones, under 95% of them singletons. Described time point: peripheral blood 6 weeks after treatment start. On this clone itself: What it binds is unknown.

The germline V gene encodes CDR1 SGHDN and CDR2 FVKESK. The V and J ends lost 1 base and 4 bases, in that order; junction bases with no gene match: 11. There are 18 residues in the CDR3. This clonotype was obtained from a woman aged 60-70 years with urothelial cancer. The V gene is TRBV14, the J gene TRBJ1-3; 9 positions agree with TRBD1. The sample here was PBMCs, taken around atezolizumab (anti-PD-L1) treatment. The CDR3 DNA reads TGTGCCAGCAGCCAAGTACCACGGGACAGGGCCCCCGGAAACACCATATATTTT. Protein sequence: CASSQVPRDRAPGNTIYF.